This note documents a single TCR beta chain sequence. What it binds is not known. This CDR3 fails to terminate in the conserved phenylalanine or tryptophan, so it likely reflects a read error. Because the CDR3's place on the DNA is in doubt, the DNA is left out and the CDR3 is given as listed by TCRdb. This entry is derived from a study of blood T cells in healthy people across ages. Study at large: There was about one barcoded beta molecule captured by template switching per two T cells. Whole-study findings and limits: Higher diversity and more naive CD4+ cells were features of long-lived donors, compared to aged donors. The fall in TCR beta diversity per million T cells was roughly linear with age.

Counting both end residues, the CDR3 totals 16 amino acids. Next came a second PCR, run for about 7 to 12 cycles, which used a sample-barcoded 5' primer along with a J-beta primer mix. Every single cDNA molecule received a tag from a template-switch adaptor with 12 random nucleotides. TCRdb ran MiXCR on the 5' RACE reads and lists one entry per CDR3 protein. Of 1.5 million to 2 million distinct CDR3 sequences in the sample, approximately 40% were seen once. The V gene is TRBV21-1, the J gene TRBJ2-2; the D segment call TRBD1 is taken from the table without a DNA check. TRBV21-1 is annotated as a pseudogene. The clonotype was recovered from a human donor in good health. What was sequenced was blood. The CDR3 here is CASSKGKAGFTGELFC.